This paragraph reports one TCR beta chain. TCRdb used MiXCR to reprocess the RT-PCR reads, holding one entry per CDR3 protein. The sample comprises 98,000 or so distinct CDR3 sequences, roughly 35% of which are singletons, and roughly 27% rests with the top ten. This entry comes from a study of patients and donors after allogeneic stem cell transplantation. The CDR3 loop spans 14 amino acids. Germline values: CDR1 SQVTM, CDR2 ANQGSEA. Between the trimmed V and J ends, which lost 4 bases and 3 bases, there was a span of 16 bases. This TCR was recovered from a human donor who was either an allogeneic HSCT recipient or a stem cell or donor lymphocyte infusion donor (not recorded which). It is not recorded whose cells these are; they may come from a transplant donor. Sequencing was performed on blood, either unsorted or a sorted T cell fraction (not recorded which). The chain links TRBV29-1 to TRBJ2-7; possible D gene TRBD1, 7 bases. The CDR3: CSVVRDSIHYEQYF. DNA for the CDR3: TGCAGCGTTGTGCGGGACAGTATTCACTACGAGCAGTACTTC.